These 19 T cell receptor beta chains originate from one sample sequenced in a study of blood T cell repertoires in COVID-19. The protocol was immunoSEQ multiplex PCR, while the TCRdb copy is restricted to in-frame clones and leaves out a portion. The data contain around 92,000 clones, 65% to 85% of them singletons. The specimen sequenced was peripheral blood. All receptors come from an elderly woman with acute or convalescent COVID-19.

The V call is TRBV30, the J call TRBJ2-7; 8 bases agree with TRBD1. With 3 bases clipped from V and 7 bases from J, the junction kept 8 bases outside the gene matches. Looked up from germline, CDR1 is GTSNPN and CDR2 is SVGIG (reference sequence). The CDR3 contains 13 residues. The CDR3 DNA reads TGTGCCTGGAGGGCCCCGGGGACAGGTGAGCAGTACTTC. Amino acid sequence: CAWRAPGTGEQYF.

The chain recombines TRBV6-1 with TRBJ2-5, with D hard to call. V dropped 2 bases and J dropped 2 bases, with 6 bases sitting between them. The V gene's germline CDR1 is MNHNS and CDR2 SASEGT. CDR3 size: 13 residues. CDR3 region: CASSERRQETQYF. The CDR3 DNA reads as TGTGCCAGCAGTGAACGGCGGCAAGAGACCCAGTACTTC.

This chain links TRBV7-2 with TRBJ2-3; D call uncertain. The V and J ends lost 5 bases and 5 bases respectively, with 8 bases between them. Germline CDR1 and CDR2: SGHTA and FQGNSA. The CDR3 covers 12 residues. CDR3 sequence reads: CASSVYEDTQYF. The CDR3 DNA sequence: TGTGCCAGCAGCGTCTACGAAGATACGCAGTATTTT.

V gene TRBV5-4 combines with J gene TRBJ2-2; 7 nucleotides align to TRBD1. J was trimmed by 0 bases and V by 9 bases; bases with no gene match: 8. The CDR3 is 15 residues long. Germline V gene lookup returns CDR1 SGHNT and CDR2 YYREEE (reference sequence). For the CDR3, the DNA is TGTGCCACCCTGGACAGGATTTCGAACACCGGGGAGCTGTTTTTT. Encoded protein: CATLDRISNTGELFF.

The chain couples TRBV3-1 (or the pseudogene TRBV3-2) to TRBJ2-2; weak D call: TRBD1 (5 bases). CDR1 and CDR2 from the germline V gene are LGHDT and YNNKEL (reference sequence). The ends were cut back, 0 bases at V and 6 bases at J, with 17 bases in the middle. This CDR3 contains 17 residues. The DNA for the CDR3 is TGTGCCAGCAGCCAAGACGGCCGGACAAAGCCAGCCGGGGAGCTGTTTTTT. This sequence encodes CASSQDGRTKPAGELFF.

In this sample, this clone turned up a few times. The V gene is TRBV5-4, the J gene TRBJ2-1; 8 nucleotides agree with TRBD2. The CDR3 length is 16 residues. In germline, CDR1 is SGHNT, CDR2 YYREEE (reference sequence). With V trimmed by 4 bases and J by 9 bases, 15 bases remained unmatched. The CDR3 region is CASSPPGISGISEQFF. CDR3 nucleotides: TGTGCCAGCAGCCCTCCCGGGATTAGCGGGATTAGTGAGCAGTTCTTC.

For the CDR3, the DNA is TGTGCCAGCAGCTTACGACAGGGGAGCACAGATACGCAGTATTTT. Protein: CASSLRQGSTDTQYF. This chain connects TRBV7-2 to TRBJ2-3, with 8 bases fitting TRBD1. The germline V gene has CDR1 SGHTA and CDR2 FQGNSA. The CDR3 runs 15 residues. V trimming: 2 bases; J trimming: 0 bases; junction bases outside the gene matches: 1.

The sample holds a few counts of this clone. The J gene is TRBJ1-1, the V gene TRBV6-2 or TRBV6-3; D ambiguous. The V end was cut by 5 bases, the J end by 5 bases, with 6 bases between. The germline V gene encodes CDR1 MNHEY and CDR2 SVGEGT. This CDR3 has 11 residues. CDR3 nucleotide sequence: TGTGCCAGCAGTCACGGTACTGAAGCTTTCTTT. It encodes CASSHGTEAFF.

This chain connects TRBV6-5 to TRBJ1-1; D unclear. Trimming pared 2 bases from V and 1 base from J, leaving 5 bases between. Germline assignment: CDR1 MNHEY and CDR2 SVGAGI. The CDR3 runs to 13 residues. DNA for the CDR3: TGTGCCAGCAGTTACAACAAGAACACTGAAGCTTTCTTT. Residues: CASSYNKNTEAFF.

V is TRBV18 and J is TRBJ1-4; 8 bases are shared with TRBD1. V shed 2 bases, J shed 2 bases, and the junction held 1 base outside the gene matches. The CDR3 is made up of 15 amino acids. Germline V gene data show CDR1 as KGHSH and CDR2 as LQKENI. The CDR3 DNA reads TGTGCCAGCTCACCAAACAGGGGGACTAATGAAAAACTGTTTTTT. This encodes CASSPNRGTNEKLFF.

This clone was observed once. This chain connects TRBV5-4 to TRBJ2-1; D is perhaps TRBD2 (6 bases). Germline CDR1 is SGHNT and CDR2 is YYREEE (reference sequence). V lost 4 bases to trimming and J lost 6 bases, with 17 bases between them. CDR3 length: 15 residues. CDR3 sequence: CASSPRGTGLNEQFF. The CDR3 DNA reads TGTGCCAGCAGCCCCCGTGGGACTGGACTCAATGAGCAGTTCTTC. The whole variable domain, remainder taken from reference TRBV5-4 and TRBJ2-1, is ETGVTQSPTHLIKTRGQQVTLRCSSQSGHNTVSWYQQALGQGPQFIFQYYREEENGRGNFPPRFSGLQFPNYSSELNVNALELDDSALYLCASSPRGTGLNEQFFGPGTRLTVL.

The V gene is TRBV6-5, the J gene TRBJ1-2; no clear D gene. This CDR3 is 16 amino acids long. Trimming left V 0 bases short and J 0 bases short, with 11 bases between. From germline, CDR1 is MNHEY and CDR2 SVGAGI. CDR3 region: CASSYSRREANYGYTF. The CDR3 region has the DNA TGTGCCAGCAGTTACTCGCGCCGGGAGGCTAACTATGGCTACACCTTC.

CDR3 in amino acids: CASRAGAGETQYF. The CDR3, as DNA: TGCGCCAGCAGGGCAGGGGCCGGGGAGACCCAGTACTTC. The rearrangement joins TRBV10-1 to TRBJ2-5; weak D call: TRBD1 (6 bases). The germline CDR1 and CDR2 sequences are WNHNN and SYGVQD (reference sequence). V lost 6 bases, J lost 5 bases, and 13 bases lay in between. This CDR3 region has 13 residues.

The rearrangement links TRBV16 to TRBJ1-6, with 8 positions matching TRBD1. Germline V gene lookup returns CDR1 KGHSY and CDR2 FQNENV. The CDR3 runs to 14 residues. Trimming cost V 3 bases and J 9 bases; bases outside gene matches: 4. This CDR3 reads CASSHGQGSSPLHF. Written as DNA, the CDR3 is TGTGCCAGCAGCCACGGACAGGGATCTTCACCCCTCCACTTT.

This clone is a singleton in its sample. The V gene is TRBV24-1, the J gene TRBJ2-2; perhaps TRBD2 as D (5 bases). The V end was cut by 4 bases, the J end by 5 bases, with 7 bases between. Germline V gene data show CDR1 as KGHDR and CDR2 as SFDVKD. This CDR3 contains 13 residues. CDR3 residues: CATSDGDTGELFF. The DNA for the CDR3 is TGTGCCACCAGTGACGGGGATACCGGGGAGCTGTTTTTT.

This clone has just a few counts. The chain combines TRBV29-1 with TRBJ2-7, with D tentatively TRBD1 (6 bases). Between the trimmed V and J ends, which lost 5 bases and 1 base, there was a span of 12 bases. The CDR3 totals 13 residues. The germline V gene encodes CDR1 SQVTM and CDR2 ANQGSEA. The CDR3 DNA follows: TGCAGCGTTTCATACAGGGTATCCTACGAGCAGTACTTC. Its protein product is CSVSYRVSYEQYF.

The chain uses TRBV19 and TRBJ1-2; D perhaps matches TRBD1 (6 bases). The CDR3 consists of 14 residues. Germline values: CDR1 LNHDA, CDR2 SQIVND (reference sequence). The V gene lost 0 bases and the J gene lost 6 bases, with 11 bases spanning the gap. The CDR3 loop reads CASSIEEGDNGYTF. CDR3 coding DNA: TGTGCCAGTAGTATAGAAGAGGGGGATAATGGCTACACCTTC.

The genes are TRBV10-2 and TRBJ1-2; D is perhaps TRBD1 (6 bases). The V end was cut by 4 bases, the J end by 8 bases, with 14 bases between. This CDR3 comprises 13 residues. CDR1 is WSHSY and CDR2 is SAAADI in the germline V gene. This CDR3 is CASSVGAPEGYTF. CDR3 DNA sequence: TGCGCCAGCAGTGTGGGGGCCCCGGAGGGCTACACCTTC.

The chain uses TRBV10-1 and TRBJ1-2; TRBD1 agrees at 8 bases. The CDR3 is 13 residues long. After removal of 6 bases from V and 7 bases from J, the junction contained 7 bases not matched to a gene. Germline V lookup: CDR1 WNHNN, CDR2 SYGVQD (reference sequence). DNA of the CDR3: TGCGCCAGCAGCAACACCCAGGGGGCTGGCTACACCTTC. This translates into CASSNTQGAGYTF.